This record covers a single T cell receptor beta chain. Its target is unknown. This entry is derived from a study of T cell responses to AZD1222 COVID-19 vaccine. Study findings and constraints: Elevations in Spike-specific TCR breadth and depth followed administration of two AZD1222 doses. CD4 TCRs associated with vaccination spanned spike, dominating at 160-218 and 743-854.

J was trimmed by 9 bases and V by 2 bases; bases with no gene match: 12. The V gene's germline CDR1 is MDHEN and CDR2 SYDVKM. The CDR3 consists of 17 residues. The data were produced by immunoSEQ multiplex PCR, yet TCRdb's version contains in-frame clones alone and is incomplete. The table has approximately 150,000 clones, under 95% seen once. This clonotype was obtained from an adult in good health. V and J are TRBV28 and TRBJ2-1, with 11 bases lining up with TRBD2. Sequenced here: peripheral blood, sampled on day 0 of AZD1222 vaccination. The CDR3 nucleotides are TGTGCCAGCAGTTTACTCCAACTAGCGGGAGAGGGTGGTGAGCAGTTCTTC. Amino acid sequence: CASSLLQLAGEGGEQFF.